Listed below are T cell receptor beta chains from one sample, sequenced in a study of T cells expressing NK-cell markers. TCRdb reanalyzed the 5' RACE reads and collapses them to one entry per CDR3 protein, without DNA. The repertoire table contains 140,000 to 150,000 distinct CDR3 sequences. Sequencing was done on a sample of blood T cells: a sorted CD56 or NKG2C T cell subset, CD4+ or CD8+ T cells, or bulk PBMC T cells (not recorded which). These receptors were taken from a man aged 18 to 30 in good health. Each CDR3 is given with its conserved first and last residue.

V,J,CDR3
TRBV27,TRBJ2-1,CASSLGGISNEQFF
TRBV29-1,TRBJ2-2,CSVESTDRYTGELFF
TRBV12-3/TRBV12-4,TRBJ2-2,CASSFFGTENTGELFF
TRBV6-5,TRBJ2-5,CASSLDGRVGETQYF
TRBV7-6,TRBJ2-1,CASSLLSGSGVWEQFF
TRBV7-2,TRBJ2-1,CASSLARVDRYNNEQFF
TRBV6-5,TRBJ2-7,CASSFYGEQYF
TRBV12-3/TRBV12-4,TRBJ1-1,CASDRGNTEAFF
TRBV11-3,TRBJ2-4,CASSHRDKNIQYF
TRBV11-2,TRBJ2-7,CASSLEADGYYEQYF
TRBV25-1,TRBJ2-7,CASSPQGQIYEQYF
TRBV4-3,TRBJ2-1,CASSQDGYEQFF
TRBV11-2,TRBJ2-3,CASSPGPGLAGGPSTDTQYF
TRBV4-3,TRBJ2-7,CASSQSSGVGDEQYF
TRBV13,TRBJ1-5,CASSFSGGNQPQHF
TRBV19,TRBJ1-2,CASSLTGSYGYTF
TRBV7-9,TRBJ2-3,CASSSGQGFETDTQYF
TRBV7-9,TRBJ1-1,CASSWSDRGNTEAFF
TRBV4-3,TRBJ2-7,CASSQNQGLGAYEQYF
TRBV27,TRBJ1-2,CASSPTPGQNYGYTF